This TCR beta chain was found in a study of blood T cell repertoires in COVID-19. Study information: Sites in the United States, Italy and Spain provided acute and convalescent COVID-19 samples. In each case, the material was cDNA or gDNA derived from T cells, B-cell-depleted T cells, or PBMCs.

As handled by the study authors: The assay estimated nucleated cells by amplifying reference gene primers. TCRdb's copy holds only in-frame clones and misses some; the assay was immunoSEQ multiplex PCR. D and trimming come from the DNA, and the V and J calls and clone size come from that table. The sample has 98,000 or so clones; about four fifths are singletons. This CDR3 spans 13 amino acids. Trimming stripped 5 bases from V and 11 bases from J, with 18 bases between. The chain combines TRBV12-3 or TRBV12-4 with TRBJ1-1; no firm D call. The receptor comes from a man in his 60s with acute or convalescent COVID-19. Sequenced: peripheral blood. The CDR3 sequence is CASSDSYPLKAFF. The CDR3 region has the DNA TGTGCCAGCAGTGACTCATACCCCCTTAAGGCTTTCTTT.